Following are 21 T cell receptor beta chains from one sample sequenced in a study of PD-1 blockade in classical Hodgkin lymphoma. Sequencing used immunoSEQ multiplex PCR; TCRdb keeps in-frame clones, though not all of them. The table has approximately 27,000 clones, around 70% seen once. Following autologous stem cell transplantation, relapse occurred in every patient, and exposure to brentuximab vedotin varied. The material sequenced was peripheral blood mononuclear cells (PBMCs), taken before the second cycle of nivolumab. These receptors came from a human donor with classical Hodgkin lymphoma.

The CDR3 nucleotides are TGCGCCAGCAGCCAAGATTATGGGGCGGGTGGCTACACCTTC. Translating gives CASSQDYGAGGYTF. The J gene is TRBJ1-2, the V gene TRBV4-3; tentative D call: TRBD1 (5 bases). Per the germline V gene, CDR1 is LGHNA and CDR2 is YSLEER. V was shortened by 0 bases and J by 7 bases, with 12 bases between the two germline ends. This CDR3 has 14 residues.

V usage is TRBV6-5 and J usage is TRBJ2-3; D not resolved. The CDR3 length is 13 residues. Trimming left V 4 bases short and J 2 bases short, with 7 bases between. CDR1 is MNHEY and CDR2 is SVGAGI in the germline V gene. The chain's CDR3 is CASSSTVTDTQYF. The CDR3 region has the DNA TGTGCCAGCAGTTCCACAGTCACAGATACGCAGTATTTT.

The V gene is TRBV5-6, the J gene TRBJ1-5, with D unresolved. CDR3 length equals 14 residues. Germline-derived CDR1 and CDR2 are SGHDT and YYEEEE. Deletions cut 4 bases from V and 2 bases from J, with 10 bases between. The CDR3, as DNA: TGTGCCAGCAGCGCTCGATGGGGCAATCAGCCCCAGCATTTT. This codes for CASSARWGNQPQHF.

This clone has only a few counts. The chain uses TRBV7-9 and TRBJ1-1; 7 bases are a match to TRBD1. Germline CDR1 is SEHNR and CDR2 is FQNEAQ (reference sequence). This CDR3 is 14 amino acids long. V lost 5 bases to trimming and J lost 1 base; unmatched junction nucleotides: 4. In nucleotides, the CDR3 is TGTGCCAGCAGCCTGACAGGGACGAACACTGAAGCTTTCTTT. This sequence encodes CASSLTGTNTEAFF.

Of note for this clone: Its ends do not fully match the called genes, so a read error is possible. The CDR3 nucleotides are TGTGCCAGCAGCTTGGCCGGGCAGCCCCAGCATTTT. Translation gives CASSLAGQPQHF. The chain recombines TRBV5-1 with TRBJ1-5; D is uncertain. Per germline, CDR1 SGHRS and CDR2 YFSETQ. The CDR3 extends over 12 amino acids.

The CDR3 reads CASSSRETQYF. The CDR3 DNA follows: TGTGCCAGCAGTTCGAGGGAGACCCAGTACTTC. The chain links TRBV6-5 to TRBJ2-5; D unclear. The CDR3 is made up of 11 amino acids. V lost 4 bases to trimming and J lost 5 bases, with 5 bases between them. CDR1 and CDR2 from the germline V gene are MNHEY and SVGAGI.

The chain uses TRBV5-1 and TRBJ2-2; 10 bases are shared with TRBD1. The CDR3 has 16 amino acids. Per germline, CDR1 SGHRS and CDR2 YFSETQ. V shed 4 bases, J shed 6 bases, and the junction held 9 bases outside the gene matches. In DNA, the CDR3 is TGCGCCAGCAGCCCAAGGACAGGGGGTCTCGCCGGGGAGCTGTTTTTT. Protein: CASSPRTGGLAGELFF.

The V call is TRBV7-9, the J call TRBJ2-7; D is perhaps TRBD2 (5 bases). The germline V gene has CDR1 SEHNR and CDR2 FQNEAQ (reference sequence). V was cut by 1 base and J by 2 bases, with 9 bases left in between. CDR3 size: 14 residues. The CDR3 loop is CASSLGTGTYEQYF. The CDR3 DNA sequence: TGTGCCAGCAGCTTAGGGACGGGAACCTACGAGCAGTACTTC.

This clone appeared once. The CDR3 coding sequence is TGTGCCAGCAGCCAAGAAAAGTTGGCGGCCACCGGGGAGCTGTTTTTT. The encoded protein is CASSQEKLAATGELFF. This chain uses TRBV4-2 with TRBJ2-2; D not certain. V shed 0 bases and J shed 4 bases, with 12 bases lying between them. Germline lookup yields CDR1 LGHNA and CDR2 YNFKEQ. The CDR3 has 16 residues.

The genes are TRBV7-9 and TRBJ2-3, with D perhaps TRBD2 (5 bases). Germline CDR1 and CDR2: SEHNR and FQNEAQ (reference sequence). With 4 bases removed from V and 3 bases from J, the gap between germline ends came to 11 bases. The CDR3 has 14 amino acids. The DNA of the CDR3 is TGTGCCAGCAGCTCTTTAGCGATAACAGATACGCAGTATTTT. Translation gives CASSSLAITDTQYF.

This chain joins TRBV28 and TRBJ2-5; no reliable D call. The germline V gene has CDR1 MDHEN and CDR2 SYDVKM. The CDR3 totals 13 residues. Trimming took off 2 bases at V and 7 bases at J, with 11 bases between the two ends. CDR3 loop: CASSLQDTGTQYF. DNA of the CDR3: TGTGCCAGCAGTTTACAAGACACGGGGACCCAGTACTTC.

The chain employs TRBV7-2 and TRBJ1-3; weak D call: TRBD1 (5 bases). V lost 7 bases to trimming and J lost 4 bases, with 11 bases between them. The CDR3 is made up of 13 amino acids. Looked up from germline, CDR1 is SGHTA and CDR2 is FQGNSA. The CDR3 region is CASTPGPGNTIYF. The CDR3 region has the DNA TGTGCCAGCACACCGGGGCCCGGAAACACCATATATTTT.

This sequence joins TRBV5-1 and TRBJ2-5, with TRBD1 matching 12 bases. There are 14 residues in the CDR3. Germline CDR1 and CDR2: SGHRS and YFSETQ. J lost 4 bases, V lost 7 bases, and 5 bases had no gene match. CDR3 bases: TGCGCCAGCGGAGGGACAGGGGGCAGAGAGACCCAGTACTTC. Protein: CASGGTGGRETQYF.

CDR3 DNA: TGCGCCAGCAGCTGGGAGGGAGTGACAGGGAGGAACACCATATATTTT. It codes for CASSWEGVTGRNTIYF. The chain recombines TRBV5-1 with TRBJ1-3; 7 bases map to TRBD1. The CDR3 has 16 residues. The germline gives CDR1 SGHRS, CDR2 YFSETQ. Trimming removed 3 bases from V and 7 bases from J; junction bases left unmatched: 13.

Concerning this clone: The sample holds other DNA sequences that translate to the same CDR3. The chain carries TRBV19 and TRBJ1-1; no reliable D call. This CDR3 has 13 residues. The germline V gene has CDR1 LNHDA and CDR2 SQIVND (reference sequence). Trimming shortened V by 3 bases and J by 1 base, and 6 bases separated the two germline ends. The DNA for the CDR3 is TGTGCCAGTAGTATTTTGGGGAACACTGAAGCTTTCTTT. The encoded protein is CASSILGNTEAFF.

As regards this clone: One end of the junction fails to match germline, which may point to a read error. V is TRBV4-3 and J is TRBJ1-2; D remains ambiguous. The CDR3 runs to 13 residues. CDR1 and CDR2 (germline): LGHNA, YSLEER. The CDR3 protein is CVSSQDRVGGYTF. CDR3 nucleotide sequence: TGCGTCAGCAGCCAAGATAGGGTGGGTGGCTACACCTTC.

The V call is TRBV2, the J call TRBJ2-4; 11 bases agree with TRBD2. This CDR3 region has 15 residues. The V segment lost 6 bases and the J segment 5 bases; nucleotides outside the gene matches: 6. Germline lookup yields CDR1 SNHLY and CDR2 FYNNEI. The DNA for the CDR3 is TGTGCCAGCAGGATAGCGGGAGGGCCTCAAAACATTCAGTACTTC. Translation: CASRIAGGPQNIQYF.

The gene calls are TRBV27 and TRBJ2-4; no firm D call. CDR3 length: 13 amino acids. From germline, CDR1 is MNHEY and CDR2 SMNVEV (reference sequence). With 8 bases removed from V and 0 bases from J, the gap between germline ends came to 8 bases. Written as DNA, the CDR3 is TGTGCCAGCTACAGTCTAGCCAAAAACATTCAGTACTTC. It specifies CASYSLAKNIQYF.

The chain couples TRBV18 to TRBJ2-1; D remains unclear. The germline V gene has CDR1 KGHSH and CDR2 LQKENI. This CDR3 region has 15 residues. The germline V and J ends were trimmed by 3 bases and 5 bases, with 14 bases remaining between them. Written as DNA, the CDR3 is TGTGCCAGCTCACCCTGGAATAGAGAAAACAATGAGCAGTTCTTC. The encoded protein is CASSPWNRENNEQFF.

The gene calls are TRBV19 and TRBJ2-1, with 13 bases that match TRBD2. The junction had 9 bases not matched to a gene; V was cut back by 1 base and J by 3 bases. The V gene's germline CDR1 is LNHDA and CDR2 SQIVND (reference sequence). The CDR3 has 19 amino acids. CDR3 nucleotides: TGTGCCAGTAGTATAGGACTAGCGGGGGGCAGGCCCGACTACAATGAGCAGTTCTTC. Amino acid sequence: CASSIGLAGGRPDYNEQFF.

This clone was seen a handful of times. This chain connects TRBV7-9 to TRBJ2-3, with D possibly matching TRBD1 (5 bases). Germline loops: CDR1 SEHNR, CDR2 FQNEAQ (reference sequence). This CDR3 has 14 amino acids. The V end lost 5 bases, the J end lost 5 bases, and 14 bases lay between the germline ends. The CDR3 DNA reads TGTGCCAGCAGCAAAGCTGGGGCCGAAGATACGCAGTATTTT. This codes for CASSKAGAEDTQYF.